What follows are 27 T cell receptor beta chains derived from one specimen sequenced in a study of T cells in Graves' hyperthyroidism and ophthalmopathy. The source material, RNA transcripts, was used to amplify TCR beta CDR3 regions. The TCR CDR3 was amplified in a first-round RT-PCR using the HTBI primer set. TCRdb redid the calling of the multiplex PCR reads with MiXCR, one entry per CDR3 protein. The sample carries 300,000 to 450,000 distinct CDR3 sequences, about 13% recorded once. Specimen: blood. These receptors all stem from a woman aged 18-35 years with Graves' hyperthyroidism.

As concerns this clonotype: A much larger clone lies a single base off, so this may be a read error. The chain links TRBV10-3 to TRBJ2-1, with 8 positions matching TRBD2. This CDR3 is built from 13 residues. CDR1 and CDR2 (germline): ENHRY, SYGVKD. After removal of 10 bases from V and 4 bases from J, the junction contained 6 bases not matched to a gene. The DNA for the CDR3 is TGTGCCAAGACCGGGAGGGAATACAATGAGCAGTTCTTC. It codes for CAKTGREYNEQFF.

The V call is TRBV30, the J call TRBJ2-3, with D possibly being TRBD1 (5 bases). Trimming removed 0 bases at V and 1 base at J, with 5 bases between. This CDR3 has 13 residues. In germline, CDR1 is GTSNPN, CDR2 SVGIG (reference sequence). CDR3 sequence (DNA): TGTGCCTGGAGTGTACAGGGCACAGATACGCAGTATTTT. This encodes CAWSVQGTDTQYF.

This clonotype was detected many times. The gene calls are TRBV4-2 and TRBJ2-5; TRBD1 agrees at 9 bases. This CDR3 has 14 residues. Unmatched junction bases numbered 5, after V lost 4 bases and J lost 5 bases. From germline, CDR1 is LGHNA and CDR2 YNFKEQ. The CDR3 DNA reads TGTGCCAGCAGCCCCGAGACAGGGGGGGAGACCCAGTACTTC. Translated: CASSPETGGETQYF.

This clonotype was recorded at least ten times. The chain carries TRBV7-2 and TRBJ1-1; possibly TRBD1 for D (6 bases). Germline lookup yields CDR1 SGHTA and CDR2 FQGNSA. The length of the CDR3 is 17 residues. V was clipped by 2 bases and J by 0 bases, with 16 bases between them. CDR3 protein: CASSLPLRGPMNTEAFF. The CDR3 nucleotides read TGTGCCAGCAGCTTACCGCTCCGGGGGCCCATGAACACTGAAGCTTTCTTT.

This clonotype was counted at least ten times. DNA of the CDR3: TGTGCCAGCAGCTCCATTAGAGGCAATGAGCAGTTCTTC. Translated: CASSSIRGNEQFF. V usage is TRBV2 and J usage is TRBJ2-1; D not resolved. Germline-derived CDR1 and CDR2 are SNHLY and FYNNEI. CDR3 length: 13 residues. Trimming took 6 bases from V and 6 from J, leaving 12 bases between them. Drawing the rest from reference TRBV2 and TRBJ2-1, the complete variable domain is EPEVTQTPSHQVTQMGQEVILRCVPISNHLYFYWYRQILGQKVEFLVSFYNNEISEKSEIFDDQFSVERPDGSNFTLKIRSTKLEDSAMYFCASSSIRGNEQFFGPGTRLTVL.

This clonotype has a count of ten or more. V is TRBV2 and J is TRBJ1-2, with unresolved D. The CDR3 extends over 15 amino acids. Germline V gene lookup returns CDR1 SNHLY and CDR2 FYNNEI. V shed 3 bases and J shed 4 bases, with 15 bases lying between them. Written as DNA, the CDR3 is TGTGCCAGCAGTGACCCGTCGAAAGGAGCCTATGGCTACACCTTC. This encodes CASSDPSKGAYGYTF.

The chain recombines TRBV28 with TRBJ1-1; D not resolved. V was shortened by 8 bases and J by 5 bases, with 12 bases between the two germline ends. This CDR3 has 12 amino acids. CDR1 is MDHEN, CDR2 SYDVKM, per germline. Written as DNA, the CDR3 is TGTGCCAGCCTGTCCGGTTCTACTGAAGCTTTCTTT. Translation gives CASLSGSTEAFF.

This clonotype was seen many times. The chain links TRBV7-9 to TRBJ1-5; no definite D call. This CDR3 has 14 amino acids. Germline V gives CDR1 SEHNR, CDR2 FQNEAQ (reference sequence). The germline V and J ends were trimmed by 2 bases and 0 bases, with 5 bases remaining between them. DNA for the CDR3: TGTGCCAGCAGCTTAAGCAGTAGCAATCAGCCCCAGCATTTT. As protein: CASSLSSSNQPQHF.

As regards this clonotype: This may arise from a read error, as a much more abundant clone is one base away. The gene calls are TRBV5-1 and TRBJ2-3, with a weak D call TRBD2 (5 bases). Germline CDR1 is SGHRS and CDR2 is YFSETQ. The V and J ends lost 3 bases and 6 bases respectively, with 8 bases between them. The CDR3 runs to 12 residues. The CDR3: CASSSGWDTQYF. CDR3 sequence (DNA): TGCGCCAGCAGCTCGGGGTGGGATACGCAGTATTTT.

This clonotype turned up a few times. The chain has TRBV28 and TRBJ2-7, with D unclear. Germline V gene sequence: CDR1 MDHEN, CDR2 SYDVKM. The V gene lost 2 bases and the J gene lost 0 bases, with 11 bases spanning the gap. This CDR3 has 15 residues. In DNA, the CDR3 is TGTGCCAGCAGTTTAGTTTCGGGCAGCTCCTACGAGCAGTACTTC. Its translation: CASSLVSGSSYEQYF.

Here the CDR3 DNA reads TGCAGTGCTTCCCCAGGGGCAACTAATGAAAAACTGTTTTTT. Residues: CSASPGATNEKLFF. V and J are TRBV20-1 and TRBJ1-4; D possibly corresponds to TRBD1 (6 bases). There are 14 residues in the CDR3. Trimming stripped 5 bases from V and 0 bases from J, with 10 bases between. The germline CDR1 and CDR2 sequences are DFQATT and SNEGSKA (reference sequence).

The chain carries TRBV7-6 and TRBJ2-3, with 7 nucleotides matching TRBD2. The CDR3 consists of 16 residues. V dropped 5 bases and J dropped 4; count of bases not matched to a gene: 12. CDR1 is SGHVS and CDR2 is FNYEAQ in the germline V gene. The CDR3 nucleotides read TGTGCCAGCAGCGGCGGCAGCGGGGCCTTCGCAGATACGCAGTATTTT. This translates into CASSGGSGAFADTQYF.

V is TRBV7-9 and J is TRBJ1-5, with D unclear. The V gene lost 2 bases and the J gene lost 3 bases, with 14 bases spanning the gap. The CDR3 loop spans 16 amino acids. Germline values: CDR1 SEHNR, CDR2 FQNEAQ (reference sequence). The CDR3 bases are TGTGCCAGCAGCTTATTCATCGGAACGGTCAATCAGCCCCAGCATTTT. Its protein product is CASSLFIGTVNQPQHF.

The chain couples TRBV6-1 to TRBJ1-3; D uncertain. V dropped 6 bases and J dropped 1 base, with 10 bases sitting between them. This CDR3 has 14 residues. Germline loops: CDR1 MNHNS, CDR2 SASEGT. The CDR3 bases are TGTGCCAGCAGGCCCATTTCTTCTGGAAACACCATATATTTT. Translating it yields CASRPISSGNTIYF.

V is TRBV2 and J is TRBJ2-5, with 9 positions matching TRBD2. The CDR3 extends over 14 amino acids. The ends lost 4 bases at V and 4 bases at J; junction bases unmatched: 4. Per germline, CDR1 SNHLY and CDR2 FYNNEI. The CDR3 DNA is TGTGCCAGCAGTGTGCGGGGGGGCCGAGAGACCCAGTACTTC. Translation gives CASSVRGGRETQYF.

This clonotype was detected many times. This chain connects TRBV7-6 to TRBJ2-7; D is perhaps TRBD1 (6 bases). V was trimmed by 2 bases and J by 2 bases, leaving 16 bases between them. The CDR3 is made up of 16 amino acids. In germline, CDR1 is SGHVS, CDR2 FNYEAQ. Written as DNA, the CDR3 is TGTGCCAGCAGCTTAAAGCCAGGGGCAGCAGCCTACGAGCAGTACTTC. Translating it yields CASSLKPGAAAYEQYF. The whole variable domain, remainder taken from reference TRBV7-6 and TRBJ2-7, is GAGVSQSPRYKVTKRGQDVALRCDPISGHVSLYWYRQALGQGPEFLTYFNYEAQQDKSGLPNDRFSAERPEGSISTLTIQRTEQRDSAMYRCASSLKPGAAAYEQYFGPGTRLTVT.

The gene calls are TRBV7-9 and TRBJ1-6; the D gene is possibly TRBD1 (6 bases). Germline loops: CDR1 SEHNR, CDR2 FQNEAQ (reference sequence). V gave up 2 bases and J gave up 10 bases, with 12 bases separating them. The CDR3 is made up of 14 amino acids. This CDR3 reads CASSLMGGRSPLHF. The CDR3 DNA follows: TGTGCCAGCAGCTTAATGGGGGGCAGATCACCCCTCCACTTT.

This clonotype has ten or more counts. This chain links TRBV5-6 with TRBJ1-4, with a tentative D call TRBD1 (5 bases). V was pared by 0 bases and J by 7 bases, with 10 bases between. This CDR3 contains 14 residues. CDR1 is SGHDT and CDR2 is YYEEEE in the germline V gene. CDR3 coding DNA: TGTGCCAGCAGCTTGGATTCAGGGTCTGAAAAACTGTTTTTT. This gives the protein CASSLDSGSEKLFF.

This clonotype was found a few times. The rearrangement joins TRBV30 to TRBJ1-3, with D unresolved. Per the germline V gene, CDR1 is GTSNPN and CDR2 is SVGIG (reference sequence). CDR3 length: 12 residues. The V end lost 3 bases, the J end lost 0 bases, and 3 bases lay between the germline ends. The CDR3: CAWSASGNTIYF. DNA of the CDR3: TGTGCCTGGAGCGCCTCTGGAAACACCATATATTTT.

This clonotype was detected only a few times. A much larger clone differs by one base, so this may be a read error. This chain uses TRBV7-9 with TRBJ2-5; D is ambiguous. CDR1 and CDR2 from the germline V gene are SEHNR and FQNEAQ (reference sequence). This CDR3 has 13 residues. CDR3: CASSFNSQGTQYF. The CDR3 DNA is TGTGCCAGCAGCTTTAACTCTCAAGGGACCCAGTACTTC. Combining the CDR3 with reference TRBV7-9 and TRBJ2-5 gives the whole variable domain DTGVSQNPRHKITKRGQNVTFRCDPISEHNRLYWYRQTLGQGPEFLTYFQNEAQLEKSRLLSDRFSAERPKGSFSTLEIQRTEQGDSAMYLCASSFNSQGTQYFGPGTRLLVL.

The chain employs TRBV9 and TRBJ1-1, with no clear D. Trimming removed 0 bases from V and 10 bases from J, with 19 bases in between. From germline, CDR1 is SGDLS and CDR2 YYNGEE. The CDR3 spans 15 residues. CDR3 protein: CASSVVNPSQAAAFF. In DNA form, the CDR3 reads TGTGCCAGCAGCGTAGTCAATCCGTCTCAGGCGGCAGCTTTCTTT.

This clonotype was observed many times. The chain joins TRBV7-9 to TRBJ1-2; D is perhaps TRBD1 (5 bases). The CDR3 is made up of 11 amino acids. V was trimmed by 10 bases and J by 2 bases, leaving 8 bases between them. Germline values: CDR1 SEHNR, CDR2 FQNEAQ (reference sequence). The CDR3 region is CAIHRNYGYTF. In DNA form, the CDR3 reads TGTGCCATACACAGGAACTATGGCTACACCTTC. Variable domain in full (rest from reference TRBV7-9 and TRBJ1-2): DTGVSQNPRHKITKRGQNVTFRCDPISEHNRLYWYRQTLGQGPEFLTYFQNEAQLEKSRLLSDRFSAERPKGSFSTLEIQRTEQGDSAMYLCAIHRNYGYTFGSGTRLTVV.

This rearrangement joins TRBV19 to TRBJ1-4; no clear D. From germline, CDR1 is LNHDA and CDR2 SQIVND (reference sequence). V was shortened by 7 bases and J by 10 bases, with 16 bases between the two germline ends. This CDR3 comprises 13 residues. For the CDR3, the DNA is TGTGCCAGTACGGCGGGCTTGAGCGGAAAACTGTTTTTT. Amino acids: CASTAGLSGKLFF.

This sequence joins TRBV5-1 and TRBJ1-1; 8 bases fit TRBD1. The CDR3 has 17 amino acids. V trimming: 10 bases; J trimming: 2 bases; junction bases outside the gene matches: 19. The germline V gene has CDR1 SGHRS and CDR2 YFSETQ. The DNA for the CDR3 is TGCGCCGCGTTACGCGAAGTTTGGACAGGGCAAAACACTGAAGCTTTCTTT. It translates to CAALREVWTGQNTEAFF.

This clonotype was detected ten times or more. This chain links TRBV28 with TRBJ1-1, with no clear D. Germline assignment: CDR1 MDHEN and CDR2 SYDVKM. The CDR3 loop spans 15 amino acids. V was pared by 6 bases and J by 4 bases, with 18 bases between. The CDR3 DNA sequence: TGTGCCAGCAGGGAGAACGTAGCCCGGGGCACTGAAGCTTTCTTT. Its translation: CASRENVARGTEAFF.

This clonotype was counted many times. CDR3 nucleotides: TGCGCCAGCAGGGCGACTAGCGGGAGGTCTTCAGAGACCCAGTACTTC. Amino acids: CASRATSGRSSETQYF. This chain uses TRBV5-1 with TRBJ2-5; 13 bases align to TRBD2. CDR1 and CDR2 from the germline V gene are SGHRS and YFSETQ. After removal of 5 bases from V and 4 bases from J, the junction contained 8 bases not matched to a gene. The CDR3 is made up of 16 amino acids.

The sample holds many counts of this clonotype. This sequence joins TRBV7-9 and TRBJ1-1; D might be TRBD1 (5 bases). The CDR3 sequence is 12 residues long. Germline V lookup: CDR1 SEHNR, CDR2 FQNEAQ (reference sequence). Trimming removed 3 bases from V and 11 bases from J, with 13 bases in between. The CDR3 loop reads CASSFEGLFAFF. The CDR3 coding sequence is TGTGCCAGCAGCTTCGAGGGACTTTTTGCTTTCTTT.